These T cell receptor beta chains were read from a single sample in a study of Tregs in tolerant kidney transplant recipients. Here immunoSEQ multiplex PCR was the method, and the copy in TCRdb shows in-frame clones only, minus some. The table has 240,000 or so clones, roughly four fifths seen once. Sequenced: CD4+ T cells from blood. The receptors were gathered from a human donor in good health. CDR3s include the opening cysteine and the closing phenylalanine or tryptophan. The D gene is left open where the match is weak. Some rows have no size entry. The others give once, few or many, or a class for an expanded clone.

clone_size	v_call	j_call	d_call	cdr3_aa	cdr3_nt
NA	TRBV7-2	TRBJ2-7	NA	CASSPRYEQYF	TGTGCCAGCAGCCCAAGGTACGAGCAGTACTTC
NA	TRBV11-2	TRBJ1-4	NA	CASSTTVVYNEKLFF	TGTGCCAGCAGCACCACAGTTGTGTATAATGAAAAACTGTTTTTT
few	TRBV27	TRBJ2-7	TRBD1	CASSLTPRGLEQYF	TGTGCCAGCAGTTTAACCCCCAGGGGGCTCGAGCAGTACTTC
NA	TRBV6-5	TRBJ1-5	NA	CASSMEGGQPQHF	TGTGCCAGCAGTATGGAGGGGGGACAGCCCCAGCATTTT
NA	TRBV2	TRBJ1-4	NA	CASSGTANEKLFF	TGTGCCAGCAGTGGGACTGCGAATGAAAAACTGTTTTTT
NA	TRBV27	TRBJ2-7	NA	CASSFYTGEQYF	TGTGCCAGCAGTTTTTATACCGGGGAGCAGTACTTC
NA	TRBV5-5	TRBJ2-7	NA	CASSAPRGLRYEQYF	TGTGCCAGCAGCGCCCCTAGGGGCCTTCGGTACGAGCAGTACTTC
NA	TRBV10-3	TRBJ2-7	NA	CAISSSSVEQYF	TGTGCCATCAGCTCTAGCTCTGTCGAGCAGTACTTC
NA	TRBV21-1	TRBJ2-5	NA	CATPTTRLRDSLQETQYF	TGTGCCACCCCAACGACCCGGTTGCGGGACAGCCTCCAAGAGACCCAGTACTTC
NA	TRBV15	TRBJ1-2	TRBD1	CSTSRNKGPGQGALSNYGYTF	TGTTCCACCAGCAGGAACAAGGGACCGGGACAGGGGGCTTTATCAAACTATGGCTACACCTTC
NA	TRBV7-2	TRBJ1-2	NA	CASSFIRGANYGYTF	TGTGCCAGCAGCTTCATAAGGGGCGCTAACTATGGCTACACCTTC
NA	TRBV13	TRBJ1-1	NA	CASSSTSGSNTEAFF	TGTGCCAGCAGCTCCACCTCCGGGTCGAACACTGAAGCTTTCTTT
NA	TRBV6-6	TRBJ1-5	NA	CASSYITGLNQPQHF	TGTGCCAGCAGTTATATTACAGGTCTTAATCAGCCCCAGCATTTT
NA	TRBV5-4	TRBJ2-2	NA	CASSVGGWNGELFF	TGTGCCAGCAGCGTCGGCGGATGGAACGGGGAGCTGTTTTTT
NA	TRBV20-1	TRBJ1-4	NA	CSASDEKLFF	TGCAGTGCGAGCGATGAAAAACTGTTTTTT
NA	TRBV30	TRBJ2-7	NA	CAWSVDRVYGLDEQYF	TGTGCCTGGAGTGTAGATAGGGTCTATGGACTCGACGAGCAGTACTTC
NA	TRBV10-1	TRBJ1-6	NA	CASSESTVNSPLHF	TGCGCCAGCAGTGAGTCGACGGTAAATTCACCCCTCCACTTT
NA	TRBV18	TRBJ2-5	NA	CASSPPSRASQETQYF	TGTGCCAGCTCACCACCGAGTAGGGCCTCCCAAGAGACCCAGTACTTC
NA	TRBV6-6	TRBJ1-2	NA	CASSYPPSRINYGYTF	TGTGCCAGCAGTTACCCACCGTCAAGGATTAACTATGGCTACACCTTC
once	TRBV11-3	TRBJ2-1	NA	CASSLEPGALNEQFF	TGTGCCAGCAGCTTAGAGCCGGGAGCCCTCAATGAGCAGTTCTTC
NA	TRBV27	TRBJ2-1	TRBD2	CASSLLAGGLNEQFF	TGTGCCAGCAGTCTACTAGCGGGGGGGCTCAATGAGCAGTTCTTC
few	TRBV7-9	TRBJ2-2	NA	CASSLSPEGWTGELFF	TGTGCCAGCAGCTTGTCCCCTGAAGGGTGGACCGGGGAGCTGTTTTTT
NA	TRBV29-1	TRBJ2-1	TRBD2	CSQTTSGRASEQFF	TGCAGTCAGACTACTAGCGGGAGAGCCTCCGAGCAGTTCTTC
NA	TRBV10-1	TRBJ2-2	TRBD1	CASSLGQGASGELFF	TGCGCCAGCAGCTTGGGGCAGGGGGCTTCCGGGGAGCTGTTTTTT
NA	TRBV4-1	TRBJ2-5	NA	CASSLGQRGEGTQYF	TGCGCCAGCAGCCTGGGACAGAGGGGGGAAGGGACCCAGTACTTC
NA	TRBV6-6	TRBJ1-1	NA	CASSYSWQGNTEAFF	TGTGCCAGCAGTTACTCGTGGCAGGGGAACACTGAAGCTTTCTTT
NA	TRBV18	TRBJ1-2	NA	CASSPQEDYGYTF	TGTGCCAGCTCACCACAGGAGGACTATGGCTACACCTTC
NA	TRBV5-1	TRBJ2-3	NA	CATSLSVNTDTQYF	TGCGCCACCTCGTTAAGTGTAAACACAGATACGCAGTATTTT
NA	TRBV10-3	TRBJ1-3	NA	CAISESVSRSSGNTIYF	TGTGCCATCAGTGAGTCTGTAAGCCGGAGCTCTGGAAACACCATATATTTT
NA	TRBV6-6	TRBJ2-5	TRBD1	CASSYGGQRQETQYF	TGTGCCAGCAGTTACGGGGGACAGCGTCAAGAGACCCAGTACTTC
NA	TRBV18	TRBJ1-1	TRBD1	CASSSTGTGANTEAFF	TGTGCCAGCTCATCAACCGGGACAGGGGCGAACACTGAAGCTTTCTTT
NA	TRBV12-5	TRBJ2-7	NA	CASGLVLNRESRGEQYF	TGTGCTAGTGGTTTGGTACTTAACAGGGAATCACGTGGCGAGCAGTACTTC
NA	TRBV6-6	TRBJ1-1	TRBD1	CASRLLGGQVGTEAFF	TGTGCCAGCAGACTCTTGGGAGGACAGGTCGGAACTGAAGCTTTCTTT
NA	TRBV5-1	TRBJ1-1	TRBD1	CASSPGDSLNTEAFF	TGCGCCAGCAGTCCGGGGGACAGTCTGAACACTGAAGCTTTCTTT
NA	TRBV7-2	TRBJ2-6	NA	CASSPSGANVLTF	TGTGCCAGCAGCCCTTCTGGGGCCAACGTCCTGACTTTC
few	TRBV5-4	TRBJ2-7	TRBD2	CASSLGVGGSLSYEQYF	TGTGCCAGCAGCTTGGGGGTGGGCGGGAGCCTCTCCTACGAGCAGTACTTC
once	TRBV5-1	TRBJ1-1	NA	CASSVAPPPDTEAFF	TGCGCCAGCAGCGTCGCCCCCCCGCCGGACACTGAAGCTTTCTTT
once	TRBV9	TRBJ2-1	TRBD2	CASSYGTSGLSSYNEQFF	TGTGCCAGCAGCTACGGGACTAGCGGACTGAGCTCCTACAATGAGCAGTTCTTC
NA	TRBV7-3	TRBJ1-2	NA	CASSSGRRNGNYGYTF	TGTGCCAGCAGCTCGGGACGGCGGAATGGGAACTATGGCTACACCTTC
once	TRBV7-8	TRBJ2-1	NA	CASSYPGSTTAYNEQFF	TGTGCCAGCAGCTATCCGGGCTCTACTACAGCCTACAATGAGCAGTTCTTC